This T cell receptor (beta chain) is drawn from a study of T-cell memory formation after mild COVID-19. Study-wide background: Across donors, TCR clusters were largely donor specific.

This clonotype was found many times. Its antigen remains unidentified. The CDR3 is 14 residues long. The germline CDR1 and CDR2 sequences are SGHRS and YFSETQ. The ends lost 3 bases at V and 3 bases at J; junction bases unmatched: 3. TCRdb re-analysed the 5' RACE reads in MiXCR, keeping a single row per CDR3 protein. The top ten hold roughly 23% of the sample, which has 250,000 to 350,000 distinct CDR3 sequences, about 15% seen once. Study-wide results and limits: The study found balanced CD4/CD8 in clones contracting day 15 to 85 and a CD4+ lean in later expanders.

The V call is TRBV5-1, the J call TRBJ2-3; 8 nucleotides agree with TRBD2. The sequencing input was PBMCs or a T cell subset sorted from them (not recorded which). The source is a man aged 18-30 years who had mild COVID-19 (a few samples of this study predate the infection). Cell type and time point are not known. The CDR3 region has the DNA TGCGCCAGCAGCTCGGCGGGGGGAACAGATACGCAGTATTTT. Translation gives CASSSAGGTDTQYF.